A selection of T cell receptor beta chains follows, all from one sample in a study of shared clonotypes between healthy human individuals. TCRdb keeps only in-frame clones here, not all; method: immunoSEQ multiplex PCR. The sample has about 2,500,000 clones, more than 90% seen once. Sequencing was performed on naive CD4+ T cells sorted from blood. All receptors come from a young man in good health. Both conserved end residues are part of each CDR3. Fields, in order: V gene, clone size, D gene, J gene, CDR3 DNA, CDR3 protein. D genes are given only for firm matches. Size is stated for part of the rows, as once, few or many counts, or as a class when the clone is expanded.

>TRBV9|.|TRBD1|TRBJ1-6
TGTGCCAGCAGCGTAACGGGACAGGGGGACTCACCCCTCCACTTT
CASSVTGQGDSPLHF
>TRBV7-2|.|.|TRBJ2-1
TGTGCCAGCAGCTTAGCGCAGGCTCATGAGCAGTTCTTC
CASSLAQAHEQFF
>TRBV5-1|few|TRBD1|TRBJ2-7
TGCGCCAGCAGCTTGGGGGACAGGGGCTACGAGCAGTACTTC
CASSLGDRGYEQYF
>TRBV30|.|TRBD1|TRBJ1-2
TGTGCCTGGAGTTCAGGGGGAGGTGGCTACACCTTC
CAWSSGGGGYTF
>TRBV6-1|.|.|TRBJ1-1
TGTGCCAGTCGTGAGGGGAGGGGACAAGCTTTCTTT
CASREGRGQAFF
>TRBV4-3|.|.|TRBJ2-5
TGCGCCAGCTTGGGGGGATACCAAGAGACCCAGTACTTC
CASLGGYQETQYF
>TRBV2|.|.|TRBJ2-2
TGTGCCAGCAGTGCAGGGTTCGACACCGGGGAGCTGTTTTTT
CASSAGFDTGELFF
>TRBV5-8|once|.|TRBJ2-1
TGTGCCAGCAGCTTTCCCAACGTACCGACAAAGCGAGAGCAGTTCTTC
CASSFPNVPTKREQFF
>TRBV28|.|TRBD2|TRBJ2-1
TGTGCCAGCAGTAGCCTAGCGGGGGCCTACAATGAGCAGTTCTTC
CASSSLAGAYNEQFF
>TRBV6-5|.|TRBD2|TRBJ2-1
TGTGCCAGCAGTCGACTAGCGGGAGGGCCTCGGGAGCAGTTCTTC
CASSRLAGGPREQFF
>TRBV9|once|TRBD2|TRBJ2-2
TGTGCCAGCAGCGTAGGGTTAGCGGGAGGGCCAGGCACCGGGGAGCTGTTTTTT
CASSVGLAGGPGTGELFF